The T cell receptor (beta chain) under discussion was sequenced for a study of cytomegalovirus exposure and HLA in healthy donors. Study-level findings and limits: A later analysis reportedly identified an Asian-associated ancestry cluster as carrying fewer N-insertions than the approximately 670-donor mean. With later analysis, a missense DCLRE1C variant became linked to TCR beta V- and J-gene trimming. Immune exposure information available was restricted to CMV serostatus.

Of note for this clone: Its specificity is not known.

The PCR contained 60 Vbeta and 13 Jbeta primers. Data came from immunoSEQ multiplex PCR; TCRdb stores just in-frame clones and leaves some out. The profile covers about 160,000 clones, with roughly 79% appearing a single time and roughly 1.2% taken by the ten largest. The TCR comes from a woman in her fifties or sixties in good health and CMV-seronegative. The sequencing input was PBMCs.

CDR3 in amino acids: CASSFLGLRESTDTQYF. In DNA, the CDR3 is TGTGCCAGCAGTTTCTTGGGACTTCGGGAAAGCACAGATACGCAGTATTTT. The chain couples TRBV28 to TRBJ2-3; D is possibly TRBD2 (6 bases). Germline CDR1 reads MDHEN; CDR2 reads SYDVKM. The V and J ends lost 3 bases and 0 bases respectively, with 16 bases between them. This CDR3 is built from 17 residues.